This T cell receptor (beta chain) was sequenced in a study of blood T cells in healthy people across ages. This CDR3 is 15 amino acids long. CDR1 is SGHTA, CDR2 FQGNSA, per germline. With respect to this clonotype: Compared with germline, one end of the junction differs, possibly owing to a read error.

A second PCR, run for about 7 to 11 cycles, used a sample-barcoded 5' primer plus a J-beta primer mix. Each of the cDNA molecules was tagged by a template-switch adaptor with 12 random nucleotides. A minimum of 3 million CDR3-containing paired-end reads was obtained for each sample. Each CDR3 protein is one row after TCRdb ran MiXCR on the 5' RACE reads. The top ten hold about 3.8% of the sample, which has approximately 1.5 million distinct CDR3 sequences, roughly 43% seen once. Specimen: blood. This receptor was identified in a young woman in good health. The chain combines TRBV7-2 with TRBJ2-5, with 9 bases lining up with TRBD2. The end of the DNA aligns better with TRBJ2-7, so the J call may be wrong. The CDR3 spells CAGSHTTSGLYEQYF. CDR3 sequence (DNA): TGTGCCGGCAGCCATACGACTAGCGGACTTTACGAGCAGTACTTC.